This passage covers 27 T cell receptor beta chains from one sample sequenced in a study of blood T cell dynamics during melanoma immunotherapy. Libraries were prepared by immunoSEQ multiplex PCR; TCRdb keeps only in-frame clonotypes and omits some of them. The table lists roughly 10,000 clones, around nine tenths of them singletons. As to time point: week 3, after first cycle of checkpoint inhibitor. Sequencing was performed on blood, taken from a patient treated with checkpoint blockade. These receptor sequences come from a human donor with melanoma.

The rearrangement links TRBV13 to TRBJ2-3, with 7 bases matching TRBD1. CDR3 size: 17 residues. J was trimmed by 1 base and V by 5 bases; bases with no gene match: 12. Germline CDR1 reads PRHDT; CDR2 reads FYEKMQ (reference sequence). The CDR3 DNA reads as TGTGCCAGCAGCCCATCCCCTGGACAGGCTCGCACAGATACGCAGTATTTT. It is translated as CASSPSPGQARTDTQYF.

This clone has a single count. The chain combines TRBV27 with TRBJ2-1; D uncertain. V lost 3 bases, J lost 6 bases, and 9 bases lay in between. The CDR3 has 13 residues. The germline V gene encodes CDR1 MNHEY and CDR2 SMNVEV (reference sequence). CDR3 nucleotides: TGTGCCAGCAGTTTGGGGATTGGCAATGAGCAGTTCTTC. Protein sequence: CASSLGIGNEQFF.

The rearrangement links TRBV4-1 to TRBJ1-1; D might be TRBD1 (6 bases). This CDR3 contains 17 residues. Germline values: CDR1 MGHRA, CDR2 YSYEKL. The V gene lost 1 base and the J gene lost 0 bases, with 15 bases spanning the gap. Written as DNA, the CDR3 is TGCGCCAGCAGCCAAGGCAGCCGGGACACCATGAACACTGAAGCTTTCTTT. Its translation: CASSQGSRDTMNTEAFF.

In its sample, this clone was seen once. CDR3 loop: CASSVGSTPYEQYF. The CDR3 nucleotides read TGTGCCAGCAGTGTGGGATCGACTCCCTACGAGCAGTACTTC. The chain uses TRBV25-1 and TRBJ2-7; D unresolved. Germline V gives CDR1 MGHDK, CDR2 SYGVNS. V shed 4 bases and J shed 2 bases, with 12 bases lying between them. There are 14 residues in the CDR3.

In nucleotides, the CDR3 is TGTGCCACTGGGTTGGGGAACGATCAGCCCCAGCATTTT. Encoded protein: CATGLGNDQPQHF. The chain uses TRBV10-3 and TRBJ1-5; D call uncertain. In germline, CDR1 is ENHRY, CDR2 SYGVKD. V lost 10 bases, J lost 5 bases, and 15 bases lay in between. This CDR3 has 13 residues.

The CDR3 DNA reads as TGCGCCAGCAGCTTGAGGTCTTCTGAGCAGTTCTTC. It translates to CASSLRSSEQFF. The J gene is TRBJ2-1, the V gene TRBV5-1; no definite D call. This CDR3 spans 12 amino acids. The germline V gene encodes CDR1 SGHRS and CDR2 YFSETQ. The V end was cut by 1 base, the J end by 9 bases, with 8 bases between.

The V gene is TRBV11-1, the J gene TRBJ2-3; the D gene is possibly TRBD1 (5 bases). Germline CDR1 is SGHAT and CDR2 is FQDESV (reference sequence). The CDR3 sequence is 16 residues long. The V end lost 0 bases, the J end lost 0 bases, and 10 bases lay between the germline ends. CDR3: CASSLALDISTDTQYF. DNA of the CDR3: TGTGCCAGCAGCTTAGCCCTGGACATTAGCACAGATACGCAGTATTTT.

In nucleotides, the CDR3 is TGTGCCAGCTCGGGGATGGGACAGGTTTTTGGAGAGACCCAGTACTTC. Protein: CASSGMGQVFGETQYF. V is TRBV18 and J is TRBJ2-5; 8 positions agree with TRBD1. The junction had 13 bases not matched to a gene; V was cut back by 6 bases and J by 4 bases. The CDR3 sequence is 16 residues long. CDR1 and CDR2 from the germline V gene are KGHSH and LQKENI.

The chain joins TRBV7-2 to TRBJ1-3, with D perhaps TRBD1 (5 bases). The CDR3 is 13 amino acids. Trimming left V 1 base short and J 8 bases short, with 9 bases between. Germline V gene data show CDR1 as SGHTA and CDR2 as FQGNSA. The chain's CDR3 is CASSLGPGDTIYF. The DNA for the CDR3 is TGTGCCAGCAGCTTAGGGCCGGGGGACACCATATATTTT.

The rearrangement joins TRBV7-3 to TRBJ2-3, with unresolved D. The CDR3 loop spans 16 amino acids. Germline loops: CDR1 SGHTA, CDR2 FQGTGA. Trimming pared 2 bases from V and 0 bases from J, leaving 12 bases between. CDR3: CASSLPGGPSTDTQYF. For the CDR3, the DNA is TGTGCCAGCAGCTTACCCGGTGGGCCTAGCACAGATACGCAGTATTTT.

In this sample, this clone turned up once. The V call is TRBV18, the J call TRBJ2-7; 7 bases agree with TRBD1. Per the germline V gene, CDR1 is KGHSH and CDR2 is LQKENI. Germline trimming cut 3 bases from V and 6 bases from J; bases unmatched to any gene: 8. The CDR3 totals 14 residues. CDR3 bases: TGTGCCAGCTCACCGACAGTGTCAGGGGGCGAGCAGTACTTC. Amino acid sequence: CASSPTVSGGEQYF.

The chain employs TRBV12-5 and TRBJ1-5, with unresolved D. Looked up from germline, CDR1 is LGHNT and CDR2 is FRNRAP. V dropped 1 base and J dropped 2 bases, with 3 bases sitting between them. CDR3 length: 13 amino acids. The CDR3, as DNA: TGTGCTAGTGGTTTGGAAGGCAATCAGCCCCAGCATTTT. It specifies CASGLEGNQPQHF.

This sequence joins TRBV5-6 and TRBJ2-1; D perhaps matches TRBD2 (6 bases). Germline CDR1 is SGHDT and CDR2 is YYEEEE. The V end was cut by 4 bases, the J end by 9 bases, with 23 bases between. The CDR3 covers 16 residues. CDR3 sequence: CASSLPGGSVMGEQFF. The DNA for the CDR3 is TGTGCCAGCAGCCTACCCGGGGGTAGCGTGATGGGTGAGCAGTTCTTC.

The gene calls are TRBV7-2 and TRBJ2-4; 11 bases match TRBD1. This CDR3 contains 17 residues. V was clipped by 5 bases and J by 3 bases; unmatched bases: 9. Germline V gene data show CDR1 as SGHTA and CDR2 as FQGNSA. CDR3 coding DNA: TGTGCCAGCAGCCCGGGTTGGGGGACAGGGGGCAAAAACATTCAGTACTTC. Translation: CASSPGWGTGGKNIQYF.

This rearrangement joins TRBV9 to TRBJ2-1; 10 positions agree with TRBD2. In germline, CDR1 is SGDLS, CDR2 YYNGEE. Losses at the gene ends were 4 bases for V and 9 bases for J; bases not matched to a gene: 7. CDR3 size: 14 residues. The CDR3 sequence is CASSPPGLAFEQFF. DNA of the CDR3: TGTGCCAGCAGCCCTCCGGGACTAGCGTTTGAGCAGTTCTTC.

This clone was detected only a few times. V is TRBV28 and J is TRBJ2-7; D gene ambiguous. Trimming left V 4 bases short and J 2 bases short, with 3 bases between. Germline V lookup: CDR1 MDHEN, CDR2 SYDVKM. This CDR3 has 11 residues. CDR3 residues: CASSSTYEQYF. The CDR3 coding sequence is TGTGCCAGCAGTTCGACCTACGAGCAGTACTTC.

The CDR3 DNA sequence: TGTGCCAGCAGCATAAACTCTAGGGTGCAGTTCTTC. Its protein product is CASSINSRVQFF. V gene TRBV7-3 combines with J gene TRBJ2-1; D call uncertain. CDR3 size: 12 residues. Germline CDR1 SGHTA, CDR2 FQGTGA. Deletions cut 5 bases from V and 12 bases from J, with 14 bases between.

This chain links TRBV28 with TRBJ2-1; possibly TRBD1 or TRBD2 for D (5 bases each). Germline lookup yields CDR1 MDHEN and CDR2 SYDVKM. Trimming took off 3 bases at V and 12 bases at J, with 15 bases between the two ends. The CDR3 loop spans 13 amino acids. The CDR3 bases are TGTGCCAGCAGTTTCCCCCTGGGGGATGGGCAGTTCTTC. Residues: CASSFPLGDGQFF.

The rearrangement joins TRBV28 to TRBJ2-5, with a possible D match to TRBD2 (6 bases). The germline gives CDR1 MDHEN, CDR2 SYDVKM. Trimming stripped 7 bases from V and 1 base from J, with 13 bases between. This CDR3 region has 14 residues. CDR3 protein: CASNLGLAQETQYF. The CDR3 nucleotides read TGTGCCAGCAACCTGGGACTGGCCCAAGAGACCCAGTACTTC.

This clone was counted once. The chain couples TRBV6-1 to TRBJ1-5; no reliable D call. This CDR3 is 13 amino acids long. CDR1 and CDR2 (germline): MNHNS, SASEGT. With 3 bases removed from V and 2 bases from J, the gap between germline ends came to 5 bases. The CDR3 DNA reads as TGTGCCAGCAGTGATGTGGGCAATCAGCCCCAGCATTTT. Its protein product is CASSDVGNQPQHF.

The rearrangement joins TRBV28 to TRBJ1-1; D is uncertain. CDR3 length: 12 amino acids. V shed 2 bases and J shed 5 bases, with 6 bases lying between them. Germline loops: CDR1 MDHEN, CDR2 SYDVKM. Written as DNA, the CDR3 is TGTGCCAGCAGTTTAGTTGTAACTGAAGCTTTCTTT. This gives the protein CASSLVVTEAFF.

This rearrangement joins TRBV30 to TRBJ2-7; D ambiguous. There are 11 residues in the CDR3. The ends were cut back, 0 bases at V and 6 bases at J, with 6 bases in the middle. CDR1 and CDR2 from the germline V gene are GTSNPN and SVGIG (reference sequence). CDR3 in DNA: TGTGCCTGGAGTGTACAAGGCGAGCAGTACTTC. It encodes CAWSVQGEQYF.

This clone was seen more than once but under ten times. The V call is TRBV4-2, the J call TRBJ2-7, with a possible D match to TRBD2 (5 bases). CDR3 size: 12 residues. V lost 1 base and J 6 bases, leaving 7 bases between the germline ends. Germline V lookup: CDR1 LGHNA, CDR2 YNFKEQ. The CDR3 spells CASSQVRGEQYF. DNA of the CDR3: TGTGCCAGCAGCCAAGTTCGGGGCGAGCAGTACTTC.

The CDR3 region is CASSLGTWESTGELFF. CDR3 nucleotide sequence: TGTGCCAGCAGCTTGGGGACCTGGGAGAGCACCGGGGAGCTGTTTTTT. The chain recombines TRBV11-1 with TRBJ2-2; the D call may be TRBD1 or TRBD2 (5 bases each). CDR3 size: 16 residues. Germline V gene lookup returns CDR1 SGHAT and CDR2 FQDESV (reference sequence). Trimming cost V 3 bases and J 4 bases, with 15 bases left between them.

The V and J genes are TRBV11-1 and TRBJ1-1, with 7 nucleotides matching TRBD1. The trim removed 2 bases at V and 4 bases at J, leaving 10 bases unmatched. CDR3 length: 16 residues. The V gene's germline CDR1 is SGHAT and CDR2 FQDESV (reference sequence). The CDR3 coding sequence is TGTGCCAGCAGCTTATTGGAAGGCAGGGGGAGCACTGAAGCTTTCTTT. It encodes CASSLLEGRGSTEAFF.

V and J are TRBV19 and TRBJ1-3; D is ambiguous. V shed 5 bases and J shed 6 bases, with 11 bases lying between them. CDR1 LNHDA and CDR2 SQIVND come from the germline V gene (reference sequence). The CDR3 sequence is 13 residues long. The CDR3 sequence: CASSGRRQNTIYF. Written as DNA, the CDR3 is TGTGCCAGTAGTGGCAGGCGGCAAAACACCATATATTTT.

This chain joins TRBV2 and TRBJ1-1; D remains unclear. V lost 5 bases to trimming and J lost 1 base, with 5 bases between them. Germline CDR1 reads SNHLY; CDR2 reads FYNNEI. This CDR3 has 12 amino acids. The chain's CDR3 is CASSRENTEAFF. In DNA form, the CDR3 reads TGTGCCAGCAGTCGGGAGAACACTGAAGCTTTCTTT.